This TCR beta chain was obtained from a study of blood T cell repertoires in COVID-19. Study-wide context: Material from acute and convalescent COVID-19 was sourced from the United States, Italy and Spain.

While infection was still active, Seattle patients were enrolled and then followed longitudinally. Method: immunoSEQ multiplex PCR; TCRdb's copy keeps in-frame clones and lacks some. Here the sample spans about 260,000 clones, about nine tenths being singletons. Germline lookup yields CDR1 SGHKS and CDR2 YYEKEE (reference sequence). Trimming at V came to 3 bases and at J to 4 bases, leaving 5 bases not matched to a gene. This CDR3 has 15 amino acids. The sample consisted of peripheral blood. V usage is TRBV5-5 and J usage is TRBJ2-2; 8 positions match TRBD2. The clonotype originates from a person aged 18 to 29 with COVID-19, enrolled during active disease. The CDR3 spells CASSSGLALTGELFF. CDR3 in DNA: TGTGCCAGCAGCTCCGGACTAGCCCTCACCGGGGAGCTGTTTTTT.